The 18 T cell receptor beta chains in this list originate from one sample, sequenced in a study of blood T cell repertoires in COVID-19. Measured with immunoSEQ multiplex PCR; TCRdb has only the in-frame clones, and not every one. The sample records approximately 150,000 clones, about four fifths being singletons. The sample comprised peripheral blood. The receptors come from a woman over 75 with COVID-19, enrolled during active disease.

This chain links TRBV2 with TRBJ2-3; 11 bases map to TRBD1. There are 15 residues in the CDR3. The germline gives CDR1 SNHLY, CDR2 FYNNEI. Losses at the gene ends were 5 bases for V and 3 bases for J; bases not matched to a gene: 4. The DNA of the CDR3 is TGTGCCAGCAGTTCCGGGACAGGGGGAACAGATACGCAGTATTTT. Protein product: CASSSGTGGTDTQYF. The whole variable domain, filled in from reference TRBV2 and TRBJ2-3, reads EPEVTQTPSHQVTQMGQEVILRCVPISNHLYFYWYRQILGQKVEFLVSFYNNEISEKSEIFDDQFSVERPDGSNFTLKIRSTKLEDSAMYFCASSSGTGGTDTQYFGPGTRLTVL.

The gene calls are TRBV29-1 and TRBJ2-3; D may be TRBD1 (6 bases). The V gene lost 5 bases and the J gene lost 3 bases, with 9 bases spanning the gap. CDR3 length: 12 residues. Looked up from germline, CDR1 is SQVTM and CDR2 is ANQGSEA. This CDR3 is CSVLGQTDTQYF. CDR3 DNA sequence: TGCAGCGTTTTAGGACAGACAGATACGCAGTATTTT.

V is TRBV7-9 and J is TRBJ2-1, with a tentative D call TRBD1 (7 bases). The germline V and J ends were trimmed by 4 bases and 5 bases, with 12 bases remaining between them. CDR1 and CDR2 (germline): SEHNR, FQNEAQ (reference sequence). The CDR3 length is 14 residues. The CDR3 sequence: CASSSGGHHNEQFF. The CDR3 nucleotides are TGTGCCAGCAGCTCAGGGGGGCATCACAATGAGCAGTTCTTC.

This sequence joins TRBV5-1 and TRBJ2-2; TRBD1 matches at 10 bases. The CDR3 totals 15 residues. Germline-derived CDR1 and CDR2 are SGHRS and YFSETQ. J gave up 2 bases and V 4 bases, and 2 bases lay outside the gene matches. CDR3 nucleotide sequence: TGCGCCAGCAGCCGGGACAGGGGAAACACCGGGGAGCTGTTTTTT. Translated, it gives CASSRDRGNTGELFF.

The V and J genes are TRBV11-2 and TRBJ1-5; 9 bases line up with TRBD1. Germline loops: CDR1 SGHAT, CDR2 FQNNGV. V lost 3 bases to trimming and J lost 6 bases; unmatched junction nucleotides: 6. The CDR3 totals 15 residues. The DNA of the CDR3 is TGTGCCAGCAGCTTGAGGGACAGGGCCTTTCAGCCCCAGCATTTT. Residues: CASSLRDRAFQPQHF.

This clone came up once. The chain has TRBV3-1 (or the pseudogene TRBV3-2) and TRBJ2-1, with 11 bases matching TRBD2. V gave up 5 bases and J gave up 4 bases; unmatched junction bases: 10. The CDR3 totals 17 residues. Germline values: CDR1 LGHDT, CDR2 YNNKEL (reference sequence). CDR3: CASSGFSGGARYNEQFF. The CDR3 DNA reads TGTGCCAGCAGCGGATTTAGCGGGGGGGCACGTTACAATGAGCAGTTCTTC.

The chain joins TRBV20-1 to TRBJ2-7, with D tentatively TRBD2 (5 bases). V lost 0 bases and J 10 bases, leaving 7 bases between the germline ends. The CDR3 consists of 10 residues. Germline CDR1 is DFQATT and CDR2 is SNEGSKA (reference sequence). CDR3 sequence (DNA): TGCAGTGCTAGAGAGGACTCCCAGTACTTC. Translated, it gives CSAREDSQYF.

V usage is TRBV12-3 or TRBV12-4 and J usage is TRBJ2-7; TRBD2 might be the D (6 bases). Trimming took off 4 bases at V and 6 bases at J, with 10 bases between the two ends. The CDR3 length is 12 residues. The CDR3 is CASSWVGGEQYF. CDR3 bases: TGTGCCAGCAGTTGGGTCGGGGGCGAGCAGTACTTC.

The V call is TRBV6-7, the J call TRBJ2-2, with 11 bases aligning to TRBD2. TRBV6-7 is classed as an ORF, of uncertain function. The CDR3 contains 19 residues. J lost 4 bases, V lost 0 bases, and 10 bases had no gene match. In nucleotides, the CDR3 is TGTGCCAGCAGTTACTCTAGCGGGGGGGCCAGGTTTTTCACCGGGGAGCTGTTTTTT. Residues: CASSYSSGGARFFTGELFF.

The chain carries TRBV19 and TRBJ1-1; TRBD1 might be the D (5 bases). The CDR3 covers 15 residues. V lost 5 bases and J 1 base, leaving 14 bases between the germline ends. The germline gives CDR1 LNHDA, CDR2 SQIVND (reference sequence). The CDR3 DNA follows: TGTGCCAGTAGTCAAAGGGGACTTGGGAACACTGAAGCTTTCTTT. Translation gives CASSQRGLGNTEAFF.

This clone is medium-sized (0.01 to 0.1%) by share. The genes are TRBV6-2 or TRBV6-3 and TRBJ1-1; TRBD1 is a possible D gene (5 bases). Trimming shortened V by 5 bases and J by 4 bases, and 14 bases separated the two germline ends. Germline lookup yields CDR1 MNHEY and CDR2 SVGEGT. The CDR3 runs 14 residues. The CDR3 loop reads CASSVTDFLTEAFF. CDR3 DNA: TGTGCCAGCAGTGTGACAGATTTCCTCACTGAAGCTTTCTTT.

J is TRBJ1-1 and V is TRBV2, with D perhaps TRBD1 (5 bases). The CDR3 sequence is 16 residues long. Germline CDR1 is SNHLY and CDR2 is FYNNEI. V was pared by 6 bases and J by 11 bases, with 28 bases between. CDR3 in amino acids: CASSPRTRGGSGTAFF. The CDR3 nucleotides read TGTGCCAGCAGCCCTAGAACTCGGGGGGGTTCTGGTACGGCTTTCTTT.

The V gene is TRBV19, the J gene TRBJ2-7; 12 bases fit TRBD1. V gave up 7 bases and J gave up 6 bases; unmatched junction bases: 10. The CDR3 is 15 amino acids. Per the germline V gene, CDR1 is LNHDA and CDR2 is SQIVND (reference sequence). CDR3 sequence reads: CASTRTGTGGGEQYF. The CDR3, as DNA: TGTGCCAGTACCCGAACCGGGACAGGGGGCGGCGAGCAGTACTTC.

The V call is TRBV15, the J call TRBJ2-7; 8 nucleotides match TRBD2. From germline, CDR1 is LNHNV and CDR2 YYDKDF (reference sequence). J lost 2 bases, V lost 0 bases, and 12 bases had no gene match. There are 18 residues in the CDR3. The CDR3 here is CATSRDMQGGGLTYEQYF. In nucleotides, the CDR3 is TGTGCCACCAGCAGAGATATGCAGGGCGGGGGGTTAACCTACGAGCAGTACTTC. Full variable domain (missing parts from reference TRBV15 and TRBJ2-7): DAMVIQNPRYQVTQFGKPVTLSCSQTLNHNVMYWYQQKSSQAPKLLFHYYDKDFNNEADTPDNFQSRRPNTSFCFLDIRSPGLGDTAMYLCATSRDMQGGGLTYEQYFGPGTRLTVT.

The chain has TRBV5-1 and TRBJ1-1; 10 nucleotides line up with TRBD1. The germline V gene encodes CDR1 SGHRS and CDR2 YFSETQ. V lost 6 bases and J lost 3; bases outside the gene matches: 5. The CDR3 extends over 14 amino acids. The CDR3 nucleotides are TGCGCCAGCACCTGGACAGGGGGGTACACTGAAGCTTTCTTT. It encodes CASTWTGGYTEAFF.

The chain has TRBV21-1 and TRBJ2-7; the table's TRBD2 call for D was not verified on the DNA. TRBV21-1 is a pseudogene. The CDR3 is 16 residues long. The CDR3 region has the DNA TGTGCCAGCAGCAAAAAGGAAGCAGCGCTTATCCTCGAGCAGTACTTC. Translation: CASSKKEAALILEQYF.

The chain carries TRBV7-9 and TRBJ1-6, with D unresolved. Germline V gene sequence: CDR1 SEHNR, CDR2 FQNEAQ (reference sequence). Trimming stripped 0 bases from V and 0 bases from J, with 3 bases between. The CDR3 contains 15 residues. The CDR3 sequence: CASSLASSYNSPLHF. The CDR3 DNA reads TGTGCCAGCAGCTTAGCCAGCTCCTATAATTCACCCCTCCACTTT.

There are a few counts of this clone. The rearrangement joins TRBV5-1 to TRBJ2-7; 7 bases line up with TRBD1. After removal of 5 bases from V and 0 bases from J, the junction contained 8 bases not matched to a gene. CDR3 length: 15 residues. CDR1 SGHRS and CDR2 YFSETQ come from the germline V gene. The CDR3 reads CASSNLDRLSYEQYF. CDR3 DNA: TGCGCCAGCAGTAATTTGGACAGGCTCTCCTACGAGCAGTACTTC.